The clone carrying this TCR beta chain was detected a few times. Researchers amplified the TCR beta CDR3 regions from RNA transcripts. HTBI primers were employed in a first-round RT-PCR of the TCR CDR3. TCRdb re-analysed the multiplex PCR reads in MiXCR, keeping a single row per CDR3 protein. The sample lists a few hundred thousand distinct CDR3 sequences, 13% to 15% seen once, with 15% to 20% in the top ten. These patients, aged 18 to 65, had recently diagnosed hyperthyroidism lasting under 2 months. Thyroid ultrasound and orbital computed tomography, with clinical symptoms and serum thyroxine and TRAb, informed diagnoses. This record belongs to a study of T cells in Graves' hyperthyroidism and ophthalmopathy. Germline V gene sequence: CDR1 MGHDK, CDR2 SYGVNS. V lost 3 bases and J lost 9; bases outside the gene matches: 7. This CDR3 is 15 amino acids long.

This clonotype was obtained from a woman aged 18-29 years with Graves' hyperthyroidism. The sequenced sample was blood. V is TRBV25-1 and J is TRBJ1-6; 8 bases are shared with TRBD1. The CDR3 is CASSDETGVFSPLHF. CDR3 DNA sequence: TGTGCCAGCAGTGATGAGACAGGGGTTTTTTCACCCCTCCACTTT. The whole variable domain, filled in from reference TRBV25-1 and TRBJ1-6, reads EADIYQTPRYLVIGTGKKITLECSQTMGHDKMYWYQQDPGMELHLIHYSYGVNSTEKGDLSSESTVSRIRTEHFPLTLESARPSHTSQYLCASSDETGVFSPLHFGNGTRLTVT.